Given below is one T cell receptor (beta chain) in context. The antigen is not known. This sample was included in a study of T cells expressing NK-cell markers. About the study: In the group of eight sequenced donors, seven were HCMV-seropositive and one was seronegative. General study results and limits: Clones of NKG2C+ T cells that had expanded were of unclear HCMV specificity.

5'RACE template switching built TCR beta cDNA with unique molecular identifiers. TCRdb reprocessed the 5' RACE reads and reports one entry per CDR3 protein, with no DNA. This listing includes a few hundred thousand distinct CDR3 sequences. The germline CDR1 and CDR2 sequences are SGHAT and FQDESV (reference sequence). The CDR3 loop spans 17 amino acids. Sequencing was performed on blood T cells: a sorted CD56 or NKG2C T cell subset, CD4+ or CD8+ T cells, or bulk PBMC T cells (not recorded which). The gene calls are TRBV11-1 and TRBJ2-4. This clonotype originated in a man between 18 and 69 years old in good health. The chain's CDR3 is CASSRTLDQLAKNIQYF.